This T cell receptor (beta chain) was identified during a study of T cell responses to AZD1222 COVID-19 vaccine. The CDR3 length is 12 residues. Germline-derived CDR1 and CDR2 are MNHEY and SVGAGI. V lost 2 bases, J lost 6 bases, and 8 bases lay in between. Libraries were prepared by immunoSEQ multiplex PCR; TCRdb keeps only in-frame clonotypes and omits some of them. The sample holds tens of thousands of clones, 85% to 90% seen once. The chain employs TRBV6-5 and TRBJ2-7; unclear D gene. This clonotype originated in an adult in good health. This specimen was peripheral blood, taken on day 0 of AZD1222 vaccination. CDR3 amino acids: CASSYGVGEQYF. CDR3 in DNA: TGTGCCAGCAGTTACGGGGTGGGCGAGCAGTACTTC.